The 9 T cell receptor beta chains reported below all come from one sample, sequenced in a study of spatial heterogeneity in lung cancer. Specified time point: sample taken at primary tumor resection. No cells were sorted before sequencing. The whole RNA sequenced was extracted from tumor, nontumor lung or frozen PBMC. TCRdb recomputed calls from the 5' RACE reads with MiXCR, one row per CDR3 protein. The table shows 10,000 to 15,000 distinct CDR3 sequences, with 6.2% occurring only once. The starting material was normal lung tissue next to the tumor, obtained at surgery. The receptors were gathered from a male donor with early-stage non-small cell lung cancer.

To note about this clonotype: This beta chain represents an off-target read in a library built for alpha chains; its size is of limited meaning. The J gene is TRBJ2-5, the V gene TRBV9, with unresolved D. Trimming pared 0 bases from V and 5 bases from J, leaving 8 bases between. This CDR3 has 13 amino acids. CDR1 is SGDLS and CDR2 is YYNGEE in the germline V gene. The CDR3 is CASSVAWRETQYF. In nucleotides, the CDR3 is TGTGCCAGCAGCGTAGCTTGGCGGGAGACCCAGTACTTC.

Details on this clonotype: At one boundary the junction diverges from the germline segment, which might be a read error. Because this beta chain is a stray read in a library intended to capture alpha chains, its abundance should not be given much weight. The chain combines TRBV20-1 with TRBJ2-7; weak D call: TRBD2 (5 bases). The CDR3 is made up of 14 amino acids. Germline V gene data show CDR1 as DFQATT and CDR2 as SNEGSKA (reference sequence). This CDR3 is CSAYKGGGTYGQYF. The CDR3 DNA reads as TGCAGTGCTTATAAGGGCGGAGGAACCTACGGGCAGTACTTC.

This clonotype was counted ten times or more. This beta chain appears as a stray read in a library generated for alpha chains; its size is not informative. The rearrangement joins TRBV7-8 to TRBJ2-7, with 7 bases identical to TRBD2. Germline lookup yields CDR1 SGHVS and CDR2 FQNEAQ. V gave up 6 bases and J gave up 5 bases; unmatched junction bases: 10. The CDR3 covers 14 residues. The DNA for the CDR3 is TGTGCCAGCAGTTATAGTCGGGAGGCGGACGAGCAGTACTTC. Protein: CASSYSREADEQYF.

This clonotype is judged medium-sized. This beta chain came through as a stray read in a library set up for alpha chains, and its size says little. This chain connects TRBV2 to TRBJ2-2; D is unclear. CDR3 length: 13 residues. The V end was cut by 8 bases, the J end by 3 bases, with 10 bases between. The germline V gene has CDR1 SNHLY and CDR2 FYNNEI. CDR3 coding DNA: TGTGCCAGCGAGTTTAGCTACACCGGGGAGCTGTTTTTT. Translation gives CASEFSYTGELFF. The variable domain in full, completed from reference TRBV2 and TRBJ2-2, reads EPEVTQTPSHQVTQMGQEVILRCVPISNHLYFYWYRQILGQKVEFLVSFYNNEISEKSEIFDDQFSVERPDGSNFTLKIRSTKLEDSAMYFCASEFSYTGELFFGEGSRLTVL.

This clonotype was detected many times. This beta chain is a stray sequence in a library constructed for alpha chains; its clone size is not meaningful. The chain employs TRBV14 and TRBJ1-1; 7 bases line up with TRBD1. CDR3 length: 14 amino acids. Germline CDR1 is SGHDN and CDR2 is FVKESK. V lost 4 bases and J lost 5; bases outside the gene matches: 7. In DNA, the CDR3 is TGTGCCAGCAGCCGAGTCCTACAGGGGACTGAAGCTTTCTTT. Translating gives CASSRVLQGTEAFF.

This clonotype was observed at least ten times. This beta chain turned up in a library designed for alpha chains; as an off-target read, its abundance says little. V gene TRBV14 combines with J gene TRBJ2-3; 8 bases are a match to TRBD2. This CDR3 has 16 residues. CDR1 is SGHDN and CDR2 is FVKESK in the germline V gene. The J segment lost 7 bases and the V segment lost 1 base, leaving 10 bases of the junction unmatched. Written as DNA, the CDR3 is TGTGCCAGCAGCCAAGTCTTGCCGGGAGGGATAAATACGCAGTATTTT. This gives the protein CASSQVLPGGINTQYF.

This clonotype was seen a handful of times. This beta chain is an unintended read in a library built for alpha chains; its size means little. The chain joins TRBV2 to TRBJ2-7; TRBD2 is a possible D gene (5 bases). V lost 6 bases and J lost 5, with 17 bases in between. The CDR3 has 14 residues. Per the germline V gene, CDR1 is SNHLY and CDR2 is FYNNEI. CDR3 bases: TGTGCCAGCAGCGCCGGAGTGCCGCGGGACGAGCAGTACTTC. It encodes CASSAGVPRDEQYF.

This clonotype was recorded at least ten times. In a library made to pick up alpha chains, this beta chain is a stray read with a size that means little. The chain joins TRBV6-6 to TRBJ2-2; D is perhaps TRBD1 (6 bases). Trimming took 2 bases from V and 5 from J, leaving 12 bases between them. The CDR3 consists of 15 residues. Germline V CDR1 and CDR2: MNHNY, SVGAGI (reference sequence). The CDR3 protein is CASSYRDTRTGELFF. DNA of the CDR3: TGTGCCAGCAGTTACAGGGACACCCGGACCGGGGAGCTGTTTTTT.

In its sample, this clonotype was seen many times. This beta chain is an unintended read in a library built for alpha chains; its size means little. The V and J genes are TRBV27 and TRBJ2-5; 7 nucleotides match TRBD2. Losses at the gene ends were 5 bases for V and 7 bases for J; bases not matched to a gene: 10. Germline V gives CDR1 MNHEY, CDR2 SMNVEV (reference sequence). The length of the CDR3 is 14 residues. CDR3 DNA: TGTGCCAGCAGTCCCGGGACTACCTATGGGACCCAGTACTTC. It is translated as CASSPGTTYGTQYF.